This TCR beta chain was recorded in a study of shared clonotypes between healthy human individuals. Study-level information: The donors, two women and three men, were aged 18 to 49.

This CDR3 is built from 14 residues. Trimming removed 7 bases at V and 5 bases at J, with 16 bases between. Germline-derived CDR1 and CDR2 are MNHNY and SVGAGI (reference sequence). Method: immunoSEQ multiplex PCR; TCRdb's copy keeps in-frame clones and lacks some. The profile shows about 1.9 million clones, around 93% of them singletons. Naive CD8 populations comprised CD45RO-negative cells positively selected for CCR7, excluding terminally differentiated effector memory CD45RA+ cells. This receptor was taken from a man younger than 35 in good health. Some clones in this sample may be carry-over from other donors' samples. The sequenced material came from naive CD8+ T cells from PBMCs. The J gene is TRBJ2-3, the V gene TRBV6-6; TRBD2 might be the D (6 bases). CDR3 residues: CASTRDQRVDTQYF. DNA of the CDR3: TGTGCCAGCACCCGTGACCAGCGGGTAGATACGCAGTATTTT.